Detailed here is one T cell receptor beta chain. Its antigen remains undetermined. No much larger clonotype is one base removed from it; base qualities were not supplied. To prepare the library, PCR was applied. This sample was sequenced with an Illumina HiSeq 2500. To reduce PCR and sequencing biases, unique molecular identifiers were built into the TCR beta cDNA libraries. Every 1 to 10 million input T cells yielded 500,000 or so cDNA molecules, meaning each molecule approximated one T cell. Patient libraries were prepared and sequenced with the same protocol used for the earlier healthy control dataset. Samples belonging to the same batch were prepared together, multiplexed and sequenced on a shared HiSeq lane. Regarding the original processing steps: Raw barcoded reads were processed with MIGEC, and single-read molecular identifier groups were discarded before consensus assembly and CDR3 extraction. Clonotype tables were post-analysed with VDJtools, and diversity was normalized by down-sampling all datasets to the smallest sample size. Repertoire overlap clustering matched CDR3 amino acid but not nucleotide sequences to correct batch-related cross-sample contamination. The public reads were reanalyzed by TCRdb: fastp trimming at Q25, MiXCR alignment, in-frame beta chains only. Each entry is one CDR3 protein sequence, shown with its most common DNA and genes. Here the V and J calls rest on TCRdb's processing, not on the authors' analysis. The sample table shows 700,000 to 800,000 distinct CDR3 sequences, and 25% to 30% are seen once. The ten largest clones add up to approximately 0.6% of the sample.

The entry originates in a study of post-analysis software for immune sequencing data (dated by TCRdb to the mid-2010s). Study-level background: Relapsing-remitting, secondary progressive and progressive-relapsing multiple sclerosis were recorded as disease courses, and subtype annotation was lacking for some patients. The multiple sclerosis patient repertoires were compared with ten to eleven previously published healthy control repertoires from donors aged about 6 to 28 years. A subset of samples was prepared in parallel using single-end sample barcoding, then pooled and co-amplified after Illumina adapter ligation. Results and caveats for the whole study, not just this receptor: Normalized Chao1 diversity was significantly lower in multiple sclerosis patients than controls, suggesting substantial peripheral T-cell clonal expansion. Direct clustering with F measure showed strong co-clustering of samples prepared in the same batch, prompting a batch-effect correction. Patients showed significantly higher frequencies than controls for roughly five TRBV segments, among them TRBV5-6, TRBV5-1 and TRBV20-1. The control group was slightly older than the multiple sclerosis patient group.

To demonstrate the VDJtools post-analysis software, TCR beta repertoires were profiled from the peripheral blood of about 13 young patients with multiple sclerosis. The patients with multiple sclerosis were children and adolescents between roughly 6 and 16 years of age. CDR1 is given as SGHAT and CDR2 as FQNNGV, both from the germline V gene. Measured from the cysteine to the phenylalanine, the CDR3 is 16 residues long. The read is trimmed to its CDR3 DNA, 48 bases read in frame from base 1. Compared with germline, V lacks 6 bases and J lacks 4 bases; bases without a gene match: 9. This TCR derives from a girl aged 5 to 17 with multiple sclerosis. Recombination joined TRBV11-2 with TRBJ1-3, with TRBD1 identical over 10 junction bases. The sample was blood. The CDR3 here reads CASRPHGTGDGNTIYF. The nucleotide sequence is given as TGTGCCAGCAGACCCCACGGGACAGGGGACGGAAACACCATATATTTT.